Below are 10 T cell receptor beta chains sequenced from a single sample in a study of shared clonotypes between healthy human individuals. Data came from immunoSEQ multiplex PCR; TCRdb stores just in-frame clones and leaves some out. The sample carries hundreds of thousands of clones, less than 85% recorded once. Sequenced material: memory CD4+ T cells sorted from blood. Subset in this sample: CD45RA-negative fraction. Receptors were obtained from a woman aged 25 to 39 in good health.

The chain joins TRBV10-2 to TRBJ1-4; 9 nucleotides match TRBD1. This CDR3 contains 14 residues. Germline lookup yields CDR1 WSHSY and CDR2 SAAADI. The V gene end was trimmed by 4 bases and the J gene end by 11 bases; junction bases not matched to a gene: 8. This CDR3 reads CASSVGQGTYKLFF. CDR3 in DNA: TGCGCCAGCAGTGTGGGACAGGGAACCTACAAACTGTTTTTT.

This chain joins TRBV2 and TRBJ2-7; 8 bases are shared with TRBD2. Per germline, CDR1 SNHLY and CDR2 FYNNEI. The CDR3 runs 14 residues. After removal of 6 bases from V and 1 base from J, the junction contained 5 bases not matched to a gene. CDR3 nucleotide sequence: TGTGCCAGCAGGATAATAGCGGGATCCTACGAGCAGTACTTC. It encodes CASRIIAGSYEQYF.

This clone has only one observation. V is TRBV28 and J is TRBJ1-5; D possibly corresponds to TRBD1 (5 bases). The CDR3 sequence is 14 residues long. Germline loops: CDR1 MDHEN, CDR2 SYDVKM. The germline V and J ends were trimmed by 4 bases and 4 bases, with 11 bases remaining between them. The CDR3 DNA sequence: TGTGCCAGCAGTTCCCCGGCAGGGAATCAGCCCCAGCATTTT. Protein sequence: CASSSPAGNQPQHF.

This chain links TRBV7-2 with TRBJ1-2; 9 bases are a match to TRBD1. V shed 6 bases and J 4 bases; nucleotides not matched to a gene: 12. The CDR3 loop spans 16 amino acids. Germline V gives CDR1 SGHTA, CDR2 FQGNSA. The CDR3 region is CASRPSNRGQGYGYTF. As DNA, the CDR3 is TGTGCCAGCAGGCCCTCCAACAGGGGGCAGGGCTATGGCTACACCTTC.

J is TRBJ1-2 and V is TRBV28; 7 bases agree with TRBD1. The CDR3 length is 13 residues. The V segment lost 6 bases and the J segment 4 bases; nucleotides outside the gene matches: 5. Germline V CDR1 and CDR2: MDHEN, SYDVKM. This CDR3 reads CASSWGTVYGYTF. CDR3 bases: TGTGCCAGCAGCTGGGGGACAGTCTATGGCTACACCTTC.

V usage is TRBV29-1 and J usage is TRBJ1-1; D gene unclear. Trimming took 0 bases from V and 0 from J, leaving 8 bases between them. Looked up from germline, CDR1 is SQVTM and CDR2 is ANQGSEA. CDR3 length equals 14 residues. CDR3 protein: CSVEDARVNTEAFF. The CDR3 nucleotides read TGCAGCGTTGAAGATGCACGGGTGAACACTGAAGCTTTCTTT.

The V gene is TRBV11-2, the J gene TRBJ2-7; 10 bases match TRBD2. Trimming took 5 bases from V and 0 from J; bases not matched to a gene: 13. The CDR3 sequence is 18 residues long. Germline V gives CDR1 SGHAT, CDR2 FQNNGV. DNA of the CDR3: TGTGCCAGCAGCAATTATGTACTAGCGGGATGGAGCTCCTACGAGCAGTACTTC. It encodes CASSNYVLAGWSSYEQYF. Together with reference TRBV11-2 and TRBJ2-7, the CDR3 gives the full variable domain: EAGVAQSPRYKIIEKRQSVAFWCNPISGHATLYWYQQILGQGPKLLIQFQNNGVVDDSQLPKDRFSAERLKGVDSTLKIQPAKLEDSAVYLCASSNYVLAGWSSYEQYFGPGTRLTVT.

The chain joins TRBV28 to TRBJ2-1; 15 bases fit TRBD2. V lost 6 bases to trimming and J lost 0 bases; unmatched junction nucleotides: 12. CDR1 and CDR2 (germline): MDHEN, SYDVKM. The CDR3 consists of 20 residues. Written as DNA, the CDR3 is TGTGCCAGCAGGCCCCGGGGACTAGCGGGAGGCCTCAGCTCCTACAATGAGCAGTTCTTC. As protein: CASRPRGLAGGLSSYNEQFF.

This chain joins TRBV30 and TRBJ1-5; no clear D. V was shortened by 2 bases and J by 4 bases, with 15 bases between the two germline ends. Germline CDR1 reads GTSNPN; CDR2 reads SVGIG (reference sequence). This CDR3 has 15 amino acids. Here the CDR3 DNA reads TGTGCCTGGAGTCCTCGTGGCAGTCTTAATCAGCCCCAGCATTTT. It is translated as CAWSPRGSLNQPQHF.

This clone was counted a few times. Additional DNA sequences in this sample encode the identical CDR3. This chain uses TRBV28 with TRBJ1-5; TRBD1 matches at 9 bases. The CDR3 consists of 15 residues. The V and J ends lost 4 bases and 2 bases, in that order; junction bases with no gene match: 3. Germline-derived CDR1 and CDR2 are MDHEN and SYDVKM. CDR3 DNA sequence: TGTGCCAGCAGTTCACAGGGGGCACGCAATCAGCCCCAGCATTTT. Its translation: CASSSQGARNQPQHF.